The clone carrying this T cell receptor (beta chain) was detected many times. Its target is unknown. CDR3 length: 16 residues. Germline V gene sequence: CDR1 MDHEN, CDR2 SYDVKM. Germline trimming cut 6 bases from V and 3 bases from J; bases unmatched to any gene: 11. The time point denotes: newly diagnosed GD, antithyroid drugs for less than 3 months. Researchers made the TCR library from RNA that was extracted from PBMCs. This specimen comes from a study of regulatory T cells in long-lasting Graves disease. Study-wide results and limits: Persistent disease preferred TRBV28, TRBJ1-2 and TRBJ2-5; new disease, TRBV20-1 and TRBJ2-1. Tissue studied was limited to peripheral blood, excluding thyroid tissue.

For TCR beta, libraries came from iRepertoire HTBI primers and Arm-PCR of CDR3 regions. Methods used by the authors: About 60 TRBV and 13 to 15 TRBJ segments were identified across samples. MiXCR, applied by TCRdb to the multiplex PCR reads, yields one record per CDR3 protein. The V and J calls come from TCRdb's annotation, not from the publication. The sample has under 300,000 distinct CDR3 sequences; over 20% are singletons. The chain uses TRBV28 and TRBJ1-5; 7 bases align to TRBD1. The specimen comprised peripheral blood mononuclear cells (PBMCs), sampled at new diagnosis, from a patient treated with antithyroid drugs. The TCR originated in a female donor with Graves disease. This CDR3 reads CASRIGTAPNNQPQHF. In nucleotides, the CDR3 is TGTGCCAGCAGGATAGGGACAGCCCCAAACAATCAGCCCCAGCATTTT.